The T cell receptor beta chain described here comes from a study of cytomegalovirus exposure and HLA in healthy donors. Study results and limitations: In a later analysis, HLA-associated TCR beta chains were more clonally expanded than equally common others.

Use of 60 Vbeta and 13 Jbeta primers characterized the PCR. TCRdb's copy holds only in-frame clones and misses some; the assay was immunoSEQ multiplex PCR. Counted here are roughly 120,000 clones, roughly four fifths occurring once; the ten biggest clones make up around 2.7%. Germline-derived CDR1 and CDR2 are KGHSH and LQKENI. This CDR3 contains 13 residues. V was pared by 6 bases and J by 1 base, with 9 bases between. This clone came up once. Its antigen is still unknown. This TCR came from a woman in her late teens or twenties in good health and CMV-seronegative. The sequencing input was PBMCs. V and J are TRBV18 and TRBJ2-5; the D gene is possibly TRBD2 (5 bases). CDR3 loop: CASSRGIQETQYF. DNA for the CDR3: TGTGCCAGCTCCCGAGGGATCCAAGAGACCCAGTACTTC.